These T cell receptor beta chains were read from a single sample in a study of CD8+ T cells in alopecia areata. TCRdb's table, derived via immunoSEQ multiplex PCR, lists solely in-frame clones and lacks some. Counted here are some 190,000 clones, around 51% occurring once; the ten biggest clones make up around 10%. The specimen comprised CD8+ T cells sorted from blood, sampled at week 52, from a patient treated with tofacitinib. These receptors were taken from a human donor with alopecia areata. CDR3s include the opening cysteine and the closing phenylalanine or tryptophan. D genes are given only for firm matches. Rows give clone size only sometimes, using once, few, many, or a class for an expanded clone.

DNA: TGCGCCAGCAGCTTACCGCGGGGGGGTGAGCAGTTCTTC
CDR3: CASSLPRGGEQFF
D: TRBD2
V: TRBV5-1
length: 13
size: .
J: TRBJ2-1

DNA: TGCGCCAGCAGCTGGAAGGAGACTAGCGGGGGCTTAACTAACACAGATACGCAGTATTTT
CDR3: CASSWKETSGGLTNTDTQYF
D: TRBD2
V: TRBV5-1
length: 20
size: few
J: TRBJ2-3

DNA: TGTGCCAGCAGCGCAGGGAGTACTGAAGCTTTCTTT
CDR3: CASSAGSTEAFF
D: .
V: TRBV6-5
length: 12
size: .
J: TRBJ1-1

DNA: TGTGCCAGCTCACCAGACGGGGTACCCTACGAGCAGTACTTC
CDR3: CASSPDGVPYEQYF
D: .
V: TRBV18
length: 14
size: .
J: TRBJ2-7

DNA: TGTGCCTGGAGTAGAGGACAGGAAGGCTCCTACGAGCAGTACTTC
CDR3: CAWSRGQEGSYEQYF
D: TRBD1
V: TRBV30
length: 15
size: few
J: TRBJ2-7

DNA: TGCGCCAGCAGCTTGGATGCCGGGGGCTACTCCTACGAGCAGTACTTC
CDR3: CASSLDAGGYSYEQYF
D: .
V: TRBV5-1
length: 16
size: .
J: TRBJ2-7

DNA: TGTGCCAGCAGTTACCTTGGGGGGTACAATGAGCAGTTCTTC
CDR3: CASSYLGGYNEQFF
D: .
V: TRBV27
length: 14
size: .
J: TRBJ2-1

DNA: TGTGCCTGGAGTCGACAGCCCACTGAAGCTTTCTTT
CDR3: CAWSRQPTEAFF
D: .
V: TRBV30
length: 12
size: .
J: TRBJ1-1

DNA: TGTGCCAGCAGTGAACCGGGCCCCGGAGTGTTTTTT
CDR3: CASSEPGPGVFF
D: .
V: TRBV6-1
length: 12
size: .
J: TRBJ1-4

DNA: TGTGCCAGCAGCTTGGAAGGGGGCTACGAGCAGTACTTC
CDR3: CASSLEGGYEQYF
D: .
V: TRBV5-6
length: 13
size: once
J: TRBJ2-7

DNA: TGTGCCAGCAGCTTACGTGGGAGGTTTAACTATGGCTACACCTTC
CDR3: CASSLRGRFNYGYTF
D: .
V: TRBV13
length: 15
size: .
J: TRBJ1-2

DNA: TGTGCCAGCAGCTTAGGAGCTTTGCCCGCGGGCTATGGCTACACCTTC
CDR3: CASSLGALPAGYGYTF
D: .
V: TRBV11-2
length: 16
size: once
J: TRBJ1-2

DNA: TGCGCCAGCAGCTTATATGGGACAGGGGACACCGGGGAGCTGTTTTTT
CDR3: CASSLYGTGDTGELFF
D: TRBD1
V: TRBV5-1
length: 16
size: .
J: TRBJ2-2

DNA: TGTGCCAGCCTTGAATCTAGCGGGAGACAAGAGACCCAGTACTTC
CDR3: CASLESSGRQETQYF
D: TRBD2
V: TRBV2
length: 15
size: .
J: TRBJ2-5

DNA: TGTGCCAGCAGCTTAGGAAGACAGCCGCCCCAGCATTTT
CDR3: CASSLGRQPPQHF
D: .
V: TRBV13
length: 13
size: few
J: TRBJ1-5

DNA: TGCGCCAGCAGCTTGGATGGGCCGAGGGCCCTCCACTTT
CDR3: CASSLDGPRALHF
D: .
V: TRBV5-1
length: 13
size: .
J: TRBJ1-6

DNA: TGTGCCAGCAGTAAACAGGGGCTACAAGTAGAGACCCAGTACTTC
CDR3: CASSKQGLQVETQYF
D: TRBD1
V: TRBV6-5
length: 15
size: .
J: TRBJ2-5

DNA: TGTGCCAGCAGTGGCAGCGGCTATAATTCACCCCTCCACTTT
CDR3: CASSGSGYNSPLHF
D: .
V: TRBV25-1
length: 14
size: .
J: TRBJ1-6

DNA: TGTGCCAGCAGTTTATGGGGAGTGAACACTGAAGCTTTCTTT
CDR3: CASSLWGVNTEAFF
D: .
V: TRBV27
length: 14
size: .
J: TRBJ1-1

DNA: TGTGCCAGCAGCTTCCCCACGGGGGATGAGCAGTACTTC
CDR3: CASSFPTGDEQYF
D: .
V: TRBV11-2
length: 13
size: .
J: TRBJ2-7

DNA: TGTGCCAGCAGTTTAAGGGCAGGGAATCAGCCCCAGCATTTT
CDR3: CASSLRAGNQPQHF
D: .
V: TRBV27
length: 14
size: few
J: TRBJ1-5